Listed below are T cell receptor beta chains from one sample, sequenced in a study of cytomegalovirus exposure and HLA in healthy donors. Some clones are missing from TCRdb's copy, which holds only in-frame ones; the method was immunoSEQ multiplex PCR. The profile covers some 95,000 clones, with over 75% appearing a single time and 6.5% to 8% taken by the ten largest. The source material was PBMCs. The receptors here all came from a middle-aged man in good health and CMV-seropositive. Both conserved end residues are part of each CDR3. Fields, in order: CDR3 protein, CDR3 DNA, D gene, V gene, clone size, J gene. The D gene is left open where the match is weak. Size values are once, few and many counts, or a class for expanded clones, and some rows have none.

CAWSTPDRDGNTIYF TGTGCCTGGAGTACTCCGGACAGGGATGGAAACACCATATATTTT TRBD1 TRBV30 . TRBJ1-3
CASSRGGRLGELFF TGTGCCAGCAGCCGGGGGGGCCGCCTAGGGGAGCTGTTTTTT TRBD2 TRBV7-2 . TRBJ2-2
CASSEGQGARSPLHF TGTGCCAGCAGTGAAGGACAGGGGGCACGCTCACCCCTCCACTTT TRBD1 TRBV25-1 . TRBJ1-6
CASSGRWDRPDTDTQYF TGTGCCAGCAGCGGGCGATGGGACAGGCCGGACACAGATACGCAGTATTTT TRBD1 TRBV7-9 few TRBJ2-3
CASSPGTAYNEQFF TGTGCCAGCAGCCCCGGGACAGCCTACAATGAGCAGTTCTTC TRBD1 TRBV7-6 . TRBJ2-1
CASSLRAGGPIADTQYF TGTGCCAGCAGCCTCAGAGCGGGGGGGCCCATTGCAGATACGCAGTATTTT TRBD2 TRBV5-4 few TRBJ2-3
CASKSQGTGGTGELFF TGTGCCAGCAAATCCCAAGGGACAGGGGGCACCGGGGAGCTGTTTTTT . TRBV21-1 once TRBJ2-2
CASSQGLANEQFF TGCGCCAGCAGCCAAGGACTAGCGAATGAGCAGTTCTTC TRBD2 TRBV4-3 few TRBJ2-1
CASSLSEVQPQHF TGTGCCAGCAGCTTGAGTGAAGTTCAGCCCCAGCATTTT . TRBV7-2 . TRBJ1-5
CASRLPGLGRTGELFF TGCGCCAGCAGACTACCGGGACTAGGTCGGACCGGGGAGCTGTTTTTT TRBD2 TRBV5-1 . TRBJ2-2
CASTGTSGGTSSYNEQFF TGTGCCAGCACCGGGACTAGCGGGGGGACCAGCTCCTACAATGAGCAGTTCTTC TRBD2 TRBV10-3 . TRBJ2-1
CASSMAGGSSTEAFF TGTGCCAGTAGTATGGCAGGGGGCTCGAGCACTGAAGCTTTCTTT TRBD1 TRBV19 once TRBJ1-1
CASSVGPPGQSYEQYF TGTGCCAGCAGCGTAGGTCCCCCGGGACAGTCCTACGAGCAGTACTTC TRBD1 TRBV9 few TRBJ2-7
CASSYAGAANEKLFF TGTGCCAGCAGTTACGCTGGTGCGGCTAATGAAAAACTGTTTTTT . TRBV6-5 . TRBJ1-4
CASSQPGGLLGDYGYTF TGTGCCAGCAGCCAACCGGGGGGGCTCCTCGGGGACTATGGCTACACCTTC . TRBV14 . TRBJ1-2
CASSRDRYEQYF TGTGCCAGCAGCCGAGACAGGTACGAGCAGTACTTC . TRBV16 . TRBJ2-7
CASRAFIRDRVYNEQFF TGTGCCAGTAGGGCTTTTATCCGGGACAGGGTCTACAATGAGCAGTTCTTC TRBD1 TRBV19 . TRBJ2-1
CASKELAKNIQYF TGTGCCAGCAAGGAGTTAGCCAAAAACATTCAGTACTTC . TRBV6-5 . TRBJ2-4
CASSLQGGYEQFF TGTGCCAGCAGCTTACAGGGGGGCTATGAGCAGTTCTTC . TRBV11-2 . TRBJ2-1
CASSDTDRSNTGELFF TGTGCCAGCAGTGACACCGACAGGTCGAACACCGGGGAGCTGTTTTTT . TRBV6-4 once TRBJ2-2
CASSWTGGGDEQYF TGTGCCAGCAGCTGGACAGGCGGAGGGGACGAGCAGTACTTC . TRBV5-4 . TRBJ2-7
CASSIRTDYNEQFF TGCGCCAGCAGCATCAGGACAGACTACAATGAGCAGTTCTTC . TRBV4-1 . TRBJ2-1
CASSLDSGGVNEQFF TGTGCCAGCAGCTTAGATAGCGGGGGGGTCAATGAGCAGTTCTTC TRBD2 TRBV11-2 . TRBJ2-1
CSSSLITVQETQYF TGTTCCAGCAGCTTAATAACAGTCCAAGAGACCCAGTACTTC . TRBV7-9 . TRBJ2-5
CASSLNRGETQYF TGTGCCAGCAGCTTAAACAGAGGGGAGACCCAGTACTTC . TRBV13 . TRBJ2-5
CAWIETGSSYNSPLHF TGTGCCTGGATTGAGACAGGTAGCTCCTATAATTCACCCCTCCACTTT . TRBV30 . TRBJ1-6
CASRDSGGYSSYEQYF TGTGCCAGTCGAGATAGCGGGGGCTATAGCTCCTACGAGCAGTACTTC TRBD2 TRBV19 . TRBJ2-7
CASQGANNYGYTF TGTGCCAGTCAGGGGGCGAATAACTATGGCTACACCTTC TRBD1 TRBV28 few TRBJ1-2
CASSFLQGSNQPQNF TGTGCCAGCAGCTTCCTACAGGGAAGCAATCAGCCCCAGAATTTT . TRBV6-1 . TRBJ1-5
CASSPFDRNTEAFF TGTGCCAGCAGTCCATTTGACAGGAACACTGAAGCTTTCTTT . TRBV6-6 few TRBJ1-1
CAWRTGTMEKLFF TGTGCCTGGAGAACCGGGACAATGGAAAAACTGTTTTTT . TRBV30 . TRBJ1-4
CASTGSNQPQHF TGTGCCAGTACGGGAAGCAATCAGCCCCAGCATTTT . TRBV19 once TRBJ1-5
CSVRPRDRDIDTQYF TGCAGCGTTAGACCCCGAGACAGGGACATAGATACGCAGTATTTT TRBD1 TRBV29-1 . TRBJ2-3
CATSRQGSGELFF TGTGCCACCAGCAGACAGGGGTCCGGGGAGCTGTTTTTT . TRBV15 . TRBJ2-2
CAAGQYSNQPQHF TGTGCCGCCGGACAGTATAGCAATCAGCCCCAGCATTTT . TRBV30 . TRBJ1-5
CASSTLTGGQETQYF TGTGCCAGTAGTACCCTCACGGGGGGCCAAGAGACCCAGTACTTC TRBD2 TRBV19 . TRBJ2-5
CASSQGPVGTGGMDEQYF TGTGCCAGCAGCCAAGGTCCCGTTGGGACAGGGGGGATGGACGAGCAGTACTTC TRBD1 TRBV4-2 . TRBJ2-7
CASSVQGANYGYTF TGTGCCAGCAGCGTACAGGGGGCGAACTATGGCTACACCTTC TRBD1 TRBV9 . TRBJ1-2
CASSFAGTGDGYPF TGTGCCAGCAGCTTCGCCGGGACAGGGGATGGCTACCCCTTC TRBD1 TRBV5-4 few TRBJ1-2
CASSSTKDRVDGYTF TGTGCCAGCTCATCAACAAAGGACAGGGTGGATGGCTACACCTTC TRBD1 TRBV18 . TRBJ1-2
CASSRDRSTDTQYF TGTGCCAGCAGTCGGGACAGAAGCACAGATACGCAGTATTTT TRBD1 TRBV5-8 . TRBJ2-3
CASSQDWAETQYF TGCGCCAGCAGCCAAGATTGGGCGGAGACCCAGTACTTC . TRBV4-1 . TRBJ2-5
CASSLGDSLPLYTF TGTGCCAGCAGCTTAGGGGACAGCCTACCACTCTACACCTTC TRBD1 TRBV7-9 . TRBJ1-2
CASSPKRTSTNEKLFF TGTGCCAGCAGCCCTAAACGGACTTCAACTAATGAAAAACTGTTTTTT . TRBV7-2 . TRBJ1-4
CASSLTGDTGELFF TGTGCCAGCAGCCTGACAGGGGACACCGGGGAGCTGTTTTTT TRBD1 TRBV6-1 . TRBJ2-2
CASSQDGMAGGRETQYF TGTGCCAGCAGCCAAGATGGAATGGCGGGGGGACGGGAGACCCAGTACTTC TRBD2 TRBV4-2 . TRBJ2-5
CASSIKDRSENEQFF TGTGCCAGCAGCATCAAAGACAGGTCCGAGAATGAGCAGTTCTTC . TRBV7-3 . TRBJ2-1
CASRTVQETQYF TGTGCCAGCAGGACAGTACAAGAGACCCAGTACTTC . TRBV2 . TRBJ2-5
CSVDLDKVTEAFF TGCAGCGTCGACCTGGACAAAGTCACTGAAGCTTTCTTT . TRBV29-1 . TRBJ1-1
CASSYGGAGTGELFF TGTGCCAGCAGCTACGGGGGGGCAGGCACCGGGGAGCTGTTTTTT TRBD2 TRBV7-2 . TRBJ2-2
CASSQGTSGGADTQYF TGCGCCAGCAGCCAAGGGACTAGCGGGGGGGCAGATACGCAGTATTTT TRBD2 TRBV4-3 few TRBJ2-3
CASSPTGDISGNTIYF TGTGCCAGCTCACCGACAGGAGACATCTCTGGAAACACCATATATTTT . TRBV18 few TRBJ1-3